This T cell receptor (beta chain) was found in a study of cytomegalovirus exposure and HLA in healthy donors. Study at large: The same platform used for the 600 to 750 first-cohort repertoires was also used for the roughly 130 validation repertoires, as a later analysis reported.

Produced via immunoSEQ multiplex PCR; TCRdb's table is partial and in-frame only. This sample carries some 180,000 clones, about nine tenths of them seen once, and the ten largest clones take 7.2%. This CDR3 has 19 residues. V trimming: 4 bases; J trimming: 3 bases; junction bases outside the gene matches: 15. Germline-derived CDR1 and CDR2 are SGHNT and YYREEE (reference sequence). This sequence originates from a young man in good health and CMV-seropositive. Sequenced sample: PBMCs. The chain carries TRBV5-4 and TRBJ2-3; 12 nucleotides align to TRBD2. The CDR3 DNA sequence: TGTGCCAGCAGCCCGGAGCGGAATCTAGCGGGGGGGTGGACAGATACGCAGTATTTT. Its translation: CASSPERNLAGGWTDTQYF.